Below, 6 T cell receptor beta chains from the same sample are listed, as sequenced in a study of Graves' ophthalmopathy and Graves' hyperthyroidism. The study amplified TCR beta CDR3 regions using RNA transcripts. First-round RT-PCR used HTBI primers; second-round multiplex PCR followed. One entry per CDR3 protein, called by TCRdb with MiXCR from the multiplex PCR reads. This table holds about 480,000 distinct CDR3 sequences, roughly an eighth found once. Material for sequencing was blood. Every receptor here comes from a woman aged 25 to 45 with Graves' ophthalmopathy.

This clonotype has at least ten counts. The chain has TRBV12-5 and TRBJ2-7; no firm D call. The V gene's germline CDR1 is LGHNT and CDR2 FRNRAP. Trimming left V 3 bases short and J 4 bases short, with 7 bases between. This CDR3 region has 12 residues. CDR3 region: CASGFGQYEQYF. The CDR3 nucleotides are TGTGCTAGTGGTTTTGGGCAGTACGAGCAGTACTTC.

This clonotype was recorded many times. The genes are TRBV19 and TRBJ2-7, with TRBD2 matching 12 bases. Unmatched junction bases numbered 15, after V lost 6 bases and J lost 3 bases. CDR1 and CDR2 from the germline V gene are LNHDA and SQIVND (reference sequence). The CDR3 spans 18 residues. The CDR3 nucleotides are TGTGCCAGTAGCCCCGCAACCCAACCTAGCGGGGGGGGCTACGAGCAGTACTTC. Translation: CASSPATQPSGGGYEQYF.

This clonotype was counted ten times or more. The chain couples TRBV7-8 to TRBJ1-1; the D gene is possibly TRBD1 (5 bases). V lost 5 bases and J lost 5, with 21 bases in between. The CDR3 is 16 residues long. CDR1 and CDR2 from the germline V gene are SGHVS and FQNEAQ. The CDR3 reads CASSQRGPGTKTEAFF. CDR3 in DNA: TGTGCCAGCAGCCAGCGGGGACCGGGAACTAAGACTGAAGCTTTCTTT.

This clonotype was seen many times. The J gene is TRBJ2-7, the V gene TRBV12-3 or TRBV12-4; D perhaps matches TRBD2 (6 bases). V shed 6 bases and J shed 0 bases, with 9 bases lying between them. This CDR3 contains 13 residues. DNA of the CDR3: TGTGCCAGCAGCCACGGGGGCTCCTACGAGCAGTACTTC. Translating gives CASSHGGSYEQYF.

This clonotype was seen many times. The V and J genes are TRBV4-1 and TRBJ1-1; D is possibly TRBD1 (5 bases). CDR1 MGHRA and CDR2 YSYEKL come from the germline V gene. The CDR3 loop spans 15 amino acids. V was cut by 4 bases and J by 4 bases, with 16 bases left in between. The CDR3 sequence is CASSPRRQGGTEAFF. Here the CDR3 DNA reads TGCGCCAGCAGCCCACGTCGGCAGGGTGGCACTGAAGCTTTCTTT.

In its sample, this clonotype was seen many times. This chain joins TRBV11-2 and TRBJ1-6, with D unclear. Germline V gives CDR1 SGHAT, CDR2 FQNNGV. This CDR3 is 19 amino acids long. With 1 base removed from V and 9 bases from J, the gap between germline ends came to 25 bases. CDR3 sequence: CASSLGVLIKLNRRSPLHF. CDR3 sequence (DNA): TGTGCCAGCAGCTTAGGTGTTCTCATTAAATTAAATCGGCGTTCACCCCTCCACTTT.